This record looks at one TCR beta chain sequence and its context. The antigen remains unidentified. The sample originates from a study of cytomegalovirus exposure and HLA in healthy donors. The germline V gene encodes CDR1 SGDLS and CDR2 YYNGEE. This CDR3 spans 13 amino acids. Deletions cut 0 bases from V and 5 bases from J, with 7 bases between. The study's findings and limits: Presence/absence analysis assumed near-uniform sequencing depth across donors.

PCR employed 60 Vbeta and 13 Jbeta primers. The assay was immunoSEQ multiplex PCR, and TCRdb's table has in-frame clones only and misses some. The table shows under 35,000 clones, with roughly 69% occurring only once. There were likely unrecorded immune exposures, though donors were nominally healthy when sampled. This clonotype originated in a man aged 45-65 years in good health and CMV-seropositive. Sample: PBMCs. The rearrangement joins TRBV9 to TRBJ2-3; D is unresolved. The CDR3 sequence: CASSVDYGDTQYF. DNA of the CDR3: TGTGCCAGCAGCGTAGACTACGGAGATACGCAGTATTTT.